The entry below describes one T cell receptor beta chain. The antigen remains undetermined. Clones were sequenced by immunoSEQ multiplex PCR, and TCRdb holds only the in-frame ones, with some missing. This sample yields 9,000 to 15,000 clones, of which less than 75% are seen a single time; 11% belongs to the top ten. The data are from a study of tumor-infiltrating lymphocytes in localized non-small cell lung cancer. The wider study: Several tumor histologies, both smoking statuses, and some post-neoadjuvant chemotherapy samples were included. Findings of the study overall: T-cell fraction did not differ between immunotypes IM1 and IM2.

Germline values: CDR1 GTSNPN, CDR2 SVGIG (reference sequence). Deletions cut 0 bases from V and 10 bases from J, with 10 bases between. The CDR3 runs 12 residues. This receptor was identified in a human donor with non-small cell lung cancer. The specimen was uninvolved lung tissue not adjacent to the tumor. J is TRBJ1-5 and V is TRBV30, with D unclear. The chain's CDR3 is CAWSVEVGPQHF. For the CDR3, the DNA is TGTGCCTGGAGTGTGGAGGTAGGACCCCAGCATTTT.